The present T cell receptor beta chain was sequenced within a study of cytomegalovirus exposure and HLA in healthy donors. Across the whole study: Researchers found that approximately 77% of almost 400 genotyped donors fell within the Caucasian-associated ancestry cluster. Study results and caveats: The study labeled 170 or so TCR beta chains cytomegalovirus-associated. HLA-A and HLA-B allele assignments for most subjects were reportedly predicted accurately using TCR beta sequences.

In its sample, this clone was seen once. Antigen: not known. PCR amplification relied on 60 Vbeta primers (plus 13 Jbeta primers). The method was immunoSEQ multiplex PCR; TCRdb's version includes in-frame clones alone and lacks a portion of them. This table has around 230,000 clones, 82% appearing once. The CDR3 is 15 amino acids. From germline, CDR1 is LNHDA and CDR2 SQIVND (reference sequence). With 5 bases removed from V and 1 base from J, the gap between germline ends came to 14 bases. The sequence was collected from a man aged 40-55 years in good health and CMV-seropositive. The sample comprised PBMCs. The chain joins TRBV19 to TRBJ1-1; the D is unclear. The CDR3 spells CASSFVAPANTEAFF. CDR3 DNA sequence: TGTGCCAGTAGTTTTGTAGCCCCAGCGAACACTGAAGCTTTCTTT.